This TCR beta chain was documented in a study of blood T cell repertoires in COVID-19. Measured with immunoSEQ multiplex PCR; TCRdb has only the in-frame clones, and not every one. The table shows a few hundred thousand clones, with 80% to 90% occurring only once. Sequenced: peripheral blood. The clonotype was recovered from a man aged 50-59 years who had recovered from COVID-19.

The CDR3 is CASSPGTSGSHEQYF. CDR3 DNA: TGTGCCAGCTCACCAGGAACTAGCGGGAGCCACGAGCAGTACTTC. The rearrangement joins TRBV18 to TRBJ2-7; 11 bases align to TRBD2. The ends lost 2 bases at V and 5 bases at J; junction bases unmatched: 5. CDR3 length: 15 residues. Germline loops: CDR1 KGHSH, CDR2 LQKENI. Full variable domain (rest looked up from reference TRBV18 and TRBJ2-7): NAGVMQNPRHLVRRRGQEARLRCSPMKGHSHVYWYRQLPEEGLKFMVYLQKENIIDESGMPKERFSAEFPKEGPSILRIQQVVRGDSAAYFCASSPGTSGSHEQYFGPGTRLTVT.